A selection of T cell receptor beta chains follows, all from one sample in a study of breast tumors, draining lymph nodes, adjacent tissues. TCRdb reprocessed the multiplex PCR reads with MiXCR, giving one entry per CDR3 protein. There are about 20,000 distinct CDR3 sequences in the sample; 50% occur only once, and under 8.5% lies in the top ten. The sequenced sample was breast tumor tissue. These receptors were obtained from a female donor with breast cancer. Some clones in this sample may be carry-over from other donors' samples. CDR3s include the opening cysteine and the closing phenylalanine or tryptophan. A D gene is named only where the DNA matches it firmly. Clone size is not always given. Where it is, it says once, few, many or a class for expanded clones.

clone size: .
D gene: .
J gene: TRBJ2-2
V gene: TRBV19
CDR3 protein: CASNFGRPGYGELFF
CDR3 DNA: TGTGCCAGTAATTTTGGCCGGCCAGGGTACGGGGAGCTGTTTTTT

clone size: .
D gene: TRBD2
J gene: TRBJ2-1
V gene: TRBV7-2
CDR3 protein: CASSGLENEQFF
CDR3 DNA: TGTGCCAGCAGCGGACTAGAGAATGAGCAGTTCTTC

clone size: .
D gene: TRBD1
J gene: TRBJ2-3
V gene: TRBV28
CDR3 protein: CAGSLGQGTDTRYF
CDR3 DNA: TGTGCCGGCAGTTTAGGACAGGGCACAGATACGCGGTATTTT

clone size: many
D gene: .
J gene: TRBJ1-1
V gene: TRBV25-1
CDR3 protein: CASSRLEAFF
CDR3 DNA: TGTGCCAGCAGTCGTCTTGAAGCTTTCTTT

clone size: many
D gene: TRBD1
J gene: TRBJ2-7
V gene: TRBV11-2
CDR3 protein: CASTQGGSSVGTGRFHEQYF
CDR3 DNA: TGTGCCAGCACCCAGGGGGGCTCGTCCGTGGGGACAGGGCGTTTCCACGAGCAGTACTTC

clone size: few
D gene: TRBD2
J gene: TRBJ2-1
V gene: TRBV24-1
CDR3 protein: CATSTSGSSYNEQFF
CDR3 DNA: TGTGCCACCAGTACTAGCGGGAGCTCCTACAATGAGCAGTTCTTC

clone size: .
D gene: .
J gene: TRBJ1-3
V gene: TRBV2
CDR3 protein: CASSASRGANTIYF
CDR3 DNA: TGTGCCAGCAGTGCTTCCAGGGGTGCAAACACCATATATTTT

clone size: .
D gene: TRBD2
J gene: TRBJ2-3
V gene: TRBV20-1
CDR3 protein: CSAREASGRAREDTQYF
CDR3 DNA: TGCAGTGCTAGAGAGGCTAGCGGGAGGGCCCGGGAAGATACGCAGTATTTT

clone size: many
D gene: .
J gene: TRBJ2-3
V gene: TRBV5-8
CDR3 protein: CASSLIGSYDTQYF
CDR3 DNA: TGTGCCAGCAGCTTGATCGGGAGTTATGATACGCAGTATTTT

clone size: .
D gene: TRBD1
J gene: TRBJ1-6
V gene: TRBV7-9
CDR3 protein: CASSRDRNSPLHF
CDR3 DNA: TGTGCCAGCAGCAGGGACAGGAATTCACCCCTCCACTTT

clone size: many
D gene: .
J gene: TRBJ2-1
V gene: TRBV28
CDR3 protein: CASSLVGLASNEQFF
CDR3 DNA: TGTGCCAGCAGTTTGGTTGGGCTAGCCTCCAATGAGCAGTTCTTC

clone size: .
D gene: TRBD2
J gene: TRBJ2-1
V gene: TRBV12-5
CDR3 protein: CASGRNAGEGYNEQFF
CDR3 DNA: TGTGCTAGTGGCCGCAACGCGGGAGAGGGCTACAATGAGCAGTTCTTC

clone size: .
D gene: TRBD2
J gene: TRBJ2-1
V gene: TRBV12-3/TRBV12-4
CDR3 protein: CAIRRTSGDYNEQFF
CDR3 DNA: TGTGCCATCAGAAGGACTAGCGGAGACTACAATGAGCAGTTCTTC

clone size: .
D gene: .
J gene: TRBJ2-1
V gene: TRBV7-2
CDR3 protein: CASSLGGGNEQFF
CDR3 DNA: TGTGCCAGCAGCTTAGGGGGCGGCAATGAGCAGTTCTTC

clone size: .
D gene: TRBD2
J gene: TRBJ2-3
V gene: TRBV7-8
CDR3 protein: CASSNLMTSGDTQYF
CDR3 DNA: TGTGCCAGCAGCAATCTAATGACTAGCGGGGATACGCAGTATTTT

clone size: .
D gene: .
J gene: TRBJ1-1
V gene: TRBV24-1
CDR3 protein: CATSSRGPRGTEAFF
CDR3 DNA: TGTGCCACCAGTTCAAGGGGACCCCGGGGCACTGAAGCTTTCTTT

clone size: many
D gene: .
J gene: TRBJ2-4
V gene: TRBV5-1
CDR3 protein: CASSFSGTKNIQYF
CDR3 DNA: TGCGCCAGCAGCTTTAGCGGAACTAAAAACATTCAGTACTTC

clone size: many
D gene: TRBD2
J gene: TRBJ2-2
V gene: TRBV5-6
CDR3 protein: CASSKGLAGAGELFF
CDR3 DNA: TGTGCCAGCAGCAAGGGACTAGCGGGAGCCGGGGAGCTGTTTTTT

clone size: many
D gene: .
J gene: TRBJ2-3
V gene: TRBV27
CDR3 protein: CASSLQLRDTQYF
CDR3 DNA: TGTGCCAGCAGTTTACAGCTGAGGGATACGCAGTATTTT

clone size: medium-sized
D gene: .
J gene: TRBJ2-7
V gene: TRBV9
CDR3 protein: CASSAQGTSNEQYF
CDR3 DNA: TGTGCCAGCAGCGCCCAGGGGACCTCAAACGAGCAGTACTTC

clone size: .
D gene: TRBD2
J gene: TRBJ2-2
V gene: TRBV19
CDR3 protein: CASSIRPAGGPDTGELLF
CDR3 DNA: TGTGCCAGTAGTATTCGGCCAGCGGGAGGGCCGGACACCGGGGAGCTCCTTTTT

clone size: many
D gene: .
J gene: TRBJ2-7
V gene: TRBV6-2/TRBV6-3
CDR3 protein: CASSNSYEQYF
CDR3 DNA: TGTGCCAGCAGTAACTCCTACGAGCAGTACTTC

clone size: many
D gene: .
J gene: TRBJ1-5
V gene: TRBV30
CDR3 protein: CAWTRDIGQPQHF
CDR3 DNA: TGTGCCTGGACTCGGGACATAGGTCAGCCCCAGCATTTT

clone size: many
D gene: .
J gene: TRBJ2-7
V gene: TRBV7-9
CDR3 protein: CASSDTEREQYF
CDR3 DNA: TGTGCCAGCAGCGACACAGAGCGCGAGCAGTACTTC

clone size: .
D gene: TRBD2
J gene: TRBJ2-6
V gene: TRBV18
CDR3 protein: CASSILAGKGGSGANVLTF
CDR3 DNA: TGTGCCAGCTCAATACTAGCGGGGAAAGGAGGCTCTGGGGCCAACGTCCTGACTTTC

clone size: many
D gene: .
J gene: TRBJ1-6
V gene: TRBV30
CDR3 protein: CAWRGSYNSPLHF
CDR3 DNA: TGTGCCTGGAGGGGGTCCTATAATTCACCCCTCCACTTT

clone size: many
D gene: .
J gene: TRBJ2-2
V gene: TRBV10-3
CDR3 protein: CAISDGSGETGELFF
CDR3 DNA: TGTGCCATCAGTGATGGGTCAGGGGAAACCGGGGAGCTGTTTTTT

clone size: many
D gene: .
J gene: TRBJ1-2
V gene: TRBV7-9
CDR3 protein: CASSPGDNYGYTF
CDR3 DNA: TGTGCCAGCAGCCCGGGGGACAACTATGGCTACACCTTC

clone size: medium-sized
D gene: .
J gene: TRBJ2-6
V gene: TRBV6-4
CDR3 protein: CASSEGSGANVLTF
CDR3 DNA: TGTGCCAGCAGTGAAGGGTCTGGGGCCAACGTCCTGACTTTC

clone size: .
D gene: .
J gene: TRBJ1-5
V gene: TRBV7-9
CDR3 protein: CASSLIGQPQHF
CDR3 DNA: TGTGCCAGCAGCTTAATCGGTCAGCCCCAGCATTTT

clone size: many
D gene: TRBD2
J gene: TRBJ2-3
V gene: TRBV12-3/TRBV12-4
CDR3 protein: CASSLTSGRADTQYF
CDR3 DNA: TGTGCCAGCAGTTTGACTAGCGGGAGGGCAGATACGCAGTATTTT

clone size: .
D gene: .
J gene: TRBJ2-5
V gene: TRBV20-1
CDR3 protein: CSASHRDLETQYF
CDR3 DNA: TGCAGTGCTAGTCACAGGGACTTAGAGACCCAGTACTTC

clone size: once
D gene: TRBD1
J gene: TRBJ2-5
V gene: TRBV6-5
CDR3 protein: CASRGQGWEETQYF
CDR3 DNA: TGTGCCAGCAGGGGACAGGGATGGGAAGAGACCCAGTACTTC

clone size: medium-sized
D gene: .
J gene: TRBJ1-5
V gene: TRBV2
CDR3 protein: CASSGTAGQHF
CDR3 DNA: TGTGCCAGCAGTGGGACGGCCGGCCAGCATTTT

clone size: .
D gene: TRBD1
J gene: TRBJ2-7
V gene: TRBV18
CDR3 protein: CASSSGTGSEQYF
CDR3 DNA: TGTGCCAGCTCATCCGGGACAGGGTCGGAGCAGTACTTC

clone size: many
D gene: .
J gene: TRBJ2-5
V gene: TRBV19
CDR3 protein: CASSIQLQETQYF
CDR3 DNA: TGTGCCAGTAGTATACAGTTACAAGAGACCCAGTACTTC

clone size: many
D gene: TRBD2
J gene: TRBJ2-7
V gene: TRBV20-1
CDR3 protein: CSASSALAGDEQYF
CDR3 DNA: TGCAGTGCTAGTTCCGCACTAGCGGGAGACGAGCAGTACTTC

clone size: medium-sized
D gene: TRBD2
J gene: TRBJ2-7
V gene: TRBV18
CDR3 protein: CASSPVSGGDRSYEQYF
CDR3 DNA: TGTGCCAGCTCACCGGTCTCGGGGGGGGATCGCTCCTACGAGCAGTACTTC

clone size: .
D gene: .
J gene: TRBJ1-3
V gene: TRBV20-1
CDR3 protein: CSARQISGSGNTIYF
CDR3 DNA: TGCAGTGCTAGACAAATAAGCGGCTCTGGGAACACCATATATTTT

clone size: many
D gene: .
J gene: TRBJ1-2
V gene: TRBV30
CDR3 protein: CASGGYTF
CDR3 DNA: TGTGCCTCCGGGGGCTACACCTTC

clone size: .
D gene: .
J gene: TRBJ1-2
V gene: TRBV5-1
CDR3 protein: CASSLASLSGYTF
CDR3 DNA: TGCGCCAGCAGCTTGGCCAGCCTATCTGGCTACACCTTC

clone size: .
D gene: TRBD1
J gene: TRBJ2-1
V gene: TRBV5-1
CDR3 protein: CASSTQTGRNEQFF
CDR3 DNA: TGCGCCAGCAGCACACAGACAGGGCGGAATGAGCAGTTCTTC

clone size: .
D gene: TRBD2
J gene: TRBJ2-7
V gene: TRBV7-6
CDR3 protein: CASSLTGTSGWYEQYF
CDR3 DNA: TGTGCCAGCAGCTTAACCGGGACTAGCGGATGGTACGAGCAGTACTTC

clone size: many
D gene: .
J gene: TRBJ2-5
V gene: TRBV6-2/TRBV6-3
CDR3 protein: CASSHSAGPETQYF
CDR3 DNA: TGTGCCAGCAGTCACTCTGCGGGACCGGAGACCCAGTACTTC

clone size: many
D gene: .
J gene: TRBJ2-7
V gene: TRBV18
CDR3 protein: CASSPESGVYEQYF
CDR3 DNA: TGTGCCAGCTCACCCGAGTCAGGAGTCTACGAGCAGTACTTC

clone size: medium-sized
D gene: TRBD2
J gene: TRBJ2-5
V gene: TRBV7-9
CDR3 protein: CASSSQPGLAQVHKETQYF
CDR3 DNA: TGTGCCAGCAGCTCACAACCGGGACTAGCGCAAGTCCACAAAGAGACCCAGTACTTC

clone size: .
D gene: .
J gene: TRBJ1-2
V gene: TRBV5-4
CDR3 protein: CASSLAGVGGYTF
CDR3 DNA: TGCGCCAGCAGCTTGGCAGGGGTCGGGGGCTACACCTTC

clone size: .
D gene: .
J gene: TRBJ2-3
V gene: TRBV6-2/TRBV6-3
CDR3 protein: CASSSRGLSTDTQYF
CDR3 DNA: TGTGCCAGCAGTTCCAGGGGACTTAGCACAGATACGCAGTATTTT

clone size: medium-sized
D gene: .
J gene: TRBJ2-1
V gene: TRBV10-3
CDR3 protein: CAIRDSPYNEQFF
CDR3 DNA: TGTGCCATACGGGACTCGCCTTACAATGAGCAGTTCTTC

clone size: .
D gene: .
J gene: TRBJ2-5
V gene: TRBV12-3/TRBV12-4
CDR3 protein: CASSTRGGWKQGTQYF
CDR3 DNA: TGTGCCAGCAGTACTAGGGGGGGATGGAAACAAGGGACCCAGTACTTC

clone size: .
D gene: .
J gene: TRBJ1-6
V gene: TRBV12-3/TRBV12-4
CDR3 protein: CASSPRPGRKNSPLHF
CDR3 DNA: TGTGCCAGCAGTCCCAGACCCGGACGGAAGAATTCACCCCTCCACTTT

clone size: medium-sized
D gene: .
J gene: TRBJ2-3
V gene: TRBV6-2/TRBV6-3
CDR3 protein: CASSPGLSTDTQYF
CDR3 DNA: TGTGCCAGCAGCCCGGGACTTAGCACAGATACGCAGTATTTT